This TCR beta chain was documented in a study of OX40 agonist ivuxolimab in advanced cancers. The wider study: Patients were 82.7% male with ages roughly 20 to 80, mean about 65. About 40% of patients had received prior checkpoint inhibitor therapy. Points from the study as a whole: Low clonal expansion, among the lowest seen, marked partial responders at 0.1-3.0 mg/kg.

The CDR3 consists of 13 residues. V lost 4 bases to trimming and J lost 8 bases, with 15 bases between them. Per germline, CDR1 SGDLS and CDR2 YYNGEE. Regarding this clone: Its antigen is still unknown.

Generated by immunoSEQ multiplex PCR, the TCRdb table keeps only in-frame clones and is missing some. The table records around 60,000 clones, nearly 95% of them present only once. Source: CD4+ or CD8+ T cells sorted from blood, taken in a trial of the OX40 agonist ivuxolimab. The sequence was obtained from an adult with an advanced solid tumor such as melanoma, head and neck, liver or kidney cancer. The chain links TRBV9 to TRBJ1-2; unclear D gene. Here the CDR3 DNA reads TGTGCCAGCAGCTCCCGAGAGTTCCAAGGCTACACCTTC. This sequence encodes CASSSREFQGYTF.